The 5 T cell receptor beta chains below come from one sample, sequenced in a study of identical twins. TCRdb independently ran MiXCR on the 5' RACE reads; one entry per CDR3 protein. In the table there are under 300,000 distinct CDR3 sequences, over 9.5% of which are singletons. These same data were also listed under a study on yellow fever vaccine responses in identical twins.

Source material: memory (CD45RO+) T cells sorted from blood. Receptor source: a woman between 18 and 29 years old in good health.

V is TRBV9 and J is TRBJ2-2, with 10 bases lining up with TRBD2. Germline V gene lookup returns CDR1 SGDLS and CDR2 YYNGEE. This CDR3 contains 17 residues. V lost 0 bases to trimming and J lost 0 bases; unmatched junction nucleotides: 2. CDR3 DNA sequence: TGTGCCAGCAGCGTAGCCGGGACTAGCGCGAACACCGGGGAGCTGTTTTTT. It codes for CASSVAGTSANTGELFF.

This clonotype came up a few times. This chain joins TRBV14 and TRBJ1-5; D perhaps matches TRBD1 (5 bases). The CDR3 length is 14 residues. Germline loops: CDR1 SGHDN, CDR2 FVKESK. V dropped 3 bases and J dropped 4 bases, with 10 bases sitting between them. The CDR3 DNA reads TGTGCCAGCAGCCAGGGGACGAAAAATCAGCCCCAGCATTTT. Translation: CASSQGTKNQPQHF.

This clonotype turned up a few times. The chain has TRBV2 and TRBJ2-7, with 14 positions matching TRBD2. The CDR3 extends over 15 amino acids. V shed 6 bases, J shed 6 bases, and the junction held 7 bases outside the gene matches. Germline V gene sequence: CDR1 SNHLY, CDR2 FYNNEI. This CDR3 reads CASSAGTSGSFEQYF. In nucleotides, the CDR3 is TGTGCCAGCAGCGCCGGGACTAGCGGGAGCTTCGAGCAGTACTTC.

This clonotype was counted at least ten times. This chain uses TRBV4-2 with TRBJ1-2; no definite D call. Between the trimmed V and J ends, which lost 0 bases and 7 bases, there was a span of 27 bases. CDR1 and CDR2 from the germline V gene are LGHNA and YNFKEQ. The CDR3 totals 19 residues. The CDR3 bases are TGTGCCAGCAGCCAAGATTTTATGGTTCCCCAAAGCAGCGGTGTTGGCTACACCTTC. Its protein product is CASSQDFMVPQSSGVGYTF.

This chain uses TRBV9 with TRBJ2-3, with D hard to call. V was shortened by 1 base and J by 0 bases, with 6 bases between the two germline ends. Germline CDR1 and CDR2: SGDLS and YYNGEE. The CDR3 is 14 amino acids. CDR3 region: CASSVSASTDTQYF. The CDR3 nucleotides read TGTGCCAGCAGCGTATCAGCCAGCACAGATACGCAGTATTTT.